This is a list of T cell receptor beta chains from one sample in a study of T cell responses to AZD1222 COVID-19 vaccine. Method: immunoSEQ multiplex PCR; TCRdb's copy keeps in-frame clones and lacks some. The table lists 90,000 or so clones, 88% of them singletons. The input for sequencing was peripheral blood, taken on day 0 of AZD1222 vaccination. The receptors were gathered from an adult in good health. CDR3s include the opening cysteine and the closing phenylalanine or tryptophan. The D gene is left open where the match is weak. Clone size is shown for a subset of rows, as once, few, many or a class of expanded clone.

J gene: TRBJ1-2
D gene: TRBD1
V gene: TRBV3-1/TRBV3-2
clone size: .
CDR3 DNA: TGTGCCAGCAGCCCGATCGGGACAGTGGGCGGCTACACCTTC
CDR3 protein: CASSPIGTVGGYTF

J gene: TRBJ1-1
D gene: .
V gene: TRBV2
clone size: .
CDR3 DNA: TGTGCCAGCAGTGACCCTAGGTCATTGGGGACTGAAGCTTTCTTT
CDR3 protein: CASSDPRSLGTEAFF

J gene: TRBJ2-1
D gene: TRBD1
V gene: TRBV4-1
clone size: .
CDR3 DNA: TGCGCCAGCAGCCAAGGCTGGACAGGGATTGAGCAGTTCTTC
CDR3 protein: CASSQGWTGIEQFF

J gene: TRBJ2-1
D gene: TRBD2
V gene: TRBV19
clone size: .
CDR3 DNA: TGTGCCAGTAGTATGGCGGGACTAGCGTACAATGAGCAGTTCTTC
CDR3 protein: CASSMAGLAYNEQFF

J gene: TRBJ1-4
D gene: TRBD1
V gene: TRBV19
clone size: .
CDR3 DNA: TGTGCCAGTAGTACCCGGACAGGGAGTGGTGAAAAACTGTTTTTT
CDR3 protein: CASSTRTGSGEKLFF

J gene: TRBJ2-1
D gene: .
V gene: TRBV5-4
clone size: .
CDR3 DNA: TGTGCCAGCAGCTTGAGGAGGAGCATCTACAATGAGCAGTTCTTC
CDR3 protein: CASSLRRSIYNEQFF

J gene: TRBJ1-2
D gene: .
V gene: TRBV5-4
clone size: .
CDR3 DNA: TGTGCCAGCAGCTCCCGCACCCCGGCTACTAACTATGGCTACACCTTC
CDR3 protein: CASSSRTPATNYGYTF

J gene: TRBJ1-1
D gene: .
V gene: TRBV27
clone size: .
CDR3 DNA: TGTGCCAGCAGTTTATTCGGGGGTTATACTGAAGCTTTCTTT
CDR3 protein: CASSLFGGYTEAFF

J gene: TRBJ2-2
D gene: .
V gene: TRBV19
clone size: .
CDR3 DNA: TGTGCCAGTAGTACACAAAACACCGGGGAGCTGTTTTTT
CDR3 protein: CASSTQNTGELFF

J gene: TRBJ1-5
D gene: TRBD1
V gene: TRBV5-5
clone size: .
CDR3 DNA: TGTGCCAGCAGCACCGGACAGGGTGGACAGCCCCAGCATTTT
CDR3 protein: CASSTGQGGQPQHF

J gene: TRBJ1-4
D gene: .
V gene: TRBV4-3
clone size: .
CDR3 DNA: TGCGCCAGCAGCCAGGGGGATCTCGGATCAGAAAAACTGTTTTTT
CDR3 protein: CASSQGDLGSEKLFF

J gene: TRBJ2-3
D gene: .
V gene: TRBV28
clone size: .
CDR3 DNA: TGTGCCAGCACCCAACAGGGAAATACGCAGTATTTT
CDR3 protein: CASTQQGNTQYF

J gene: TRBJ1-2
D gene: TRBD1
V gene: TRBV11-1
clone size: .
CDR3 DNA: TGTGCCAGCAGCTCGGGACAGGGAAGTTATGGCTACACCTTC
CDR3 protein: CASSSGQGSYGYTF

J gene: TRBJ2-5
D gene: .
V gene: TRBV7-2
clone size: once
CDR3 DNA: TGTGCCAGCAGCTCCTATACCCAAGAGACCCAGTACTTC
CDR3 protein: CASSSYTQETQYF

J gene: TRBJ2-3
D gene: .
V gene: TRBV18
clone size: few
CDR3 DNA: TGTGCCAGCTTAGGCGGTTTCCAGGATACGCAGTATTTT
CDR3 protein: CASLGGFQDTQYF

J gene: TRBJ1-6
D gene: .
V gene: TRBV6-5
clone size: .
CDR3 DNA: TGTGCCAGCACCGACGCAGGGCATTCACCCCTCCACTTT
CDR3 protein: CASTDAGHSPLHF

J gene: TRBJ1-1
D gene: TRBD1
V gene: TRBV4-3
clone size: .
CDR3 DNA: TGCGCCAGCAGCCAAGATCCCATAGGGGGCTGGAGGGTAGACACTGAAGCTTTCTTT
CDR3 protein: CASSQDPIGGWRVDTEAFF

J gene: TRBJ2-1
D gene: .
V gene: TRBV7-2
clone size: .
CDR3 DNA: TGTGCCAGCAGCTTAGTCAGGAATGAGCAGTTCTTC
CDR3 protein: CASSLVRNEQFF

J gene: TRBJ1-1
D gene: .
V gene: TRBV4-3
clone size: .
CDR3 DNA: TGCGCCAGCAGCCAAGCTATACAGGCCATGAACACTGAAGCTTTCTTT
CDR3 protein: CASSQAIQAMNTEAFF

J gene: TRBJ2-2
D gene: TRBD2
V gene: TRBV29-1
clone size: .
CDR3 DNA: TGCAGCGTTGGGACTAGCGGGAACACCGGGGAGCTGTTTTTT
CDR3 protein: CSVGTSGNTGELFF

J gene: TRBJ1-1
D gene: .
V gene: TRBV19
clone size: .
CDR3 DNA: TGTGCCAGTACCCCGGGGAGGGCGGAGACTGAAGCTTTCTTT
CDR3 protein: CASTPGRAETEAFF

J gene: TRBJ2-7
D gene: .
V gene: TRBV4-3
clone size: .
CDR3 DNA: TGCGCCAGCAGCCCCCAGACAGCTGGAACCTACGAGCAGTACTTC
CDR3 protein: CASSPQTAGTYEQYF

J gene: TRBJ2-2
D gene: TRBD2
V gene: TRBV9
clone size: .
CDR3 DNA: TGTGCCAGCAGCGACCCGACTAGCGGTCCGAACACCGGGGAGCTGTTTTTT
CDR3 protein: CASSDPTSGPNTGELFF

J gene: TRBJ2-5
D gene: .
V gene: TRBV5-4
clone size: .
CDR3 DNA: TGTGCCAGCAGCCCCCAGGGGGGGGCGGGTCAAGAGACCCAGTACTTC
CDR3 protein: CASSPQGGAGQETQYF

J gene: TRBJ2-5
D gene: TRBD2
V gene: TRBV5-1
clone size: .
CDR3 DNA: TGCGCCAGCAGCTCCGGGACTAGCGGGGGTGCAACCCAGTACTTC
CDR3 protein: CASSSGTSGGATQYF

J gene: TRBJ2-3
D gene: .
V gene: TRBV7-3
clone size: few
CDR3 DNA: TGTGCCAGCAGCTTAGGACATCGAGTGACAGATACGCAGTATTTT
CDR3 protein: CASSLGHRVTDTQYF

J gene: TRBJ1-6
D gene: .
V gene: TRBV28
clone size: .
CDR3 DNA: TGTGCCAGCAGTTTTGGCCGTCGGGGGAATTCACCCCTCCACTTT
CDR3 protein: CASSFGRRGNSPLHF

J gene: TRBJ1-5
D gene: .
V gene: TRBV6-5
clone size: .
CDR3 DNA: TGTGCCAGCAGTAACTCGGGGCCCCAGCATTTT
CDR3 protein: CASSNSGPQHF

J gene: TRBJ1-2
D gene: TRBD1
V gene: TRBV6-2/TRBV6-3
clone size: .
CDR3 DNA: TGTGCCAGCAGTTTACGGGACAGAGCTAACTATGGCTACACCTTC
CDR3 protein: CASSLRDRANYGYTF

J gene: TRBJ1-3
D gene: .
V gene: TRBV9
clone size: .
CDR3 DNA: TGTGCCAGCAGCCCCCGTGGGGACTCTGGAAACACCATATATTTT
CDR3 protein: CASSPRGDSGNTIYF

J gene: TRBJ2-5
D gene: TRBD1
V gene: TRBV5-1
clone size: .
CDR3 DNA: TGCGCCAGCAGCAAGGACAGGGGCCAAGAGACCCAGTACTTC
CDR3 protein: CASSKDRGQETQYF

J gene: TRBJ2-5
D gene: .
V gene: TRBV2
clone size: .
CDR3 DNA: TGTGCCAGCACTAGGACAAGACAAGAGACCCAGTACTTC
CDR3 protein: CASTRTRQETQYF

J gene: TRBJ2-1
D gene: .
V gene: TRBV2
clone size: .
CDR3 DNA: TGTGCCAGCAGTGAAGTTGAGATACAAGCTGAGCAGTTCTTC
CDR3 protein: CASSEVEIQAEQFF

J gene: TRBJ2-3
D gene: TRBD2
V gene: TRBV19
clone size: .
CDR3 DNA: TGTGCCAGTAGTATTTGGACTAGCGGAACAGATACGCAGTATTTT
CDR3 protein: CASSIWTSGTDTQYF

J gene: TRBJ1-6
D gene: .
V gene: TRBV7-9
clone size: medium-sized
CDR3 DNA: TGTGCCAGCAGCTCAGGGGCCGGCTCCCCTAATTCACCCCTCCACTTT
CDR3 protein: CASSSGAGSPNSPLHF

J gene: TRBJ2-2
D gene: TRBD1
V gene: TRBV19
clone size: .
CDR3 DNA: TGTGCCAGTAGTAGGGACAGGGGGATGAGCGGGGAGCTGTTTTTT
CDR3 protein: CASSRDRGMSGELFF

J gene: TRBJ2-4
D gene: .
V gene: TRBV6-5
clone size: .
CDR3 DNA: TGTGCCAGCAGTTACTCGAGCCCTGAAGGCATTCAGTACTTC
CDR3 protein: CASSYSSPEGIQYF

J gene: TRBJ1-5
D gene: TRBD1
V gene: TRBV6-6
clone size: .
CDR3 DNA: TGTGCCAGCAGTTACACCCCGGCAGGGGGTGATCAGCCCCAGCATTTT
CDR3 protein: CASSYTPAGGDQPQHF

J gene: TRBJ1-5
D gene: .
V gene: TRBV6-2/TRBV6-3
clone size: once
CDR3 DNA: TGTGCCAGCAGTAAGCGGGGAGGGTTGAGCAATCAGCCCCAGCATTTT
CDR3 protein: CASSKRGGLSNQPQHF

J gene: TRBJ1-5
D gene: .
V gene: TRBV19
clone size: once
CDR3 DNA: TGTGCCAGTACCCAGGACGGAAGCAATCAGCCCCAGCATTTT
CDR3 protein: CASTQDGSNQPQHF

J gene: TRBJ2-3
D gene: .
V gene: TRBV7-2
clone size: once
CDR3 DNA: TGTGCCAGCAGCTTAACGGGAGACCCAGATACGCAGTATTTT
CDR3 protein: CASSLTGDPDTQYF

J gene: TRBJ1-1
D gene: .
V gene: TRBV18
clone size: .
CDR3 DNA: TGTGCCAGCTCACCACCCACGGGTTTTAATGAAGCTTTCTTT
CDR3 protein: CASSPPTGFNEAFF

J gene: TRBJ2-2
D gene: .
V gene: TRBV7-3
clone size: .
CDR3 DNA: TGTGCCAGCAGTACTCAGCCCCGACAAAACACCGGGGAGCTGTTTTTT
CDR3 protein: CASSTQPRQNTGELFF

J gene: TRBJ1-2
D gene: TRBD1
V gene: TRBV29-1
clone size: .
CDR3 DNA: TGCAGCGTTGGGACAGGACAGGCTTATGGCTACACCTTC
CDR3 protein: CSVGTGQAYGYTF

J gene: TRBJ2-2
D gene: TRBD2
V gene: TRBV4-3
clone size: .
CDR3 DNA: TGCGCCAGCAGCCAAGAGGGTCCTAGCGGGGTGAACACCGGGGAGCTGTTTTTT
CDR3 protein: CASSQEGPSGVNTGELFF

J gene: TRBJ2-3
D gene: TRBD2
V gene: TRBV24-1
clone size: .
CDR3 DNA: TGTGCCACCAGTGCGACTAGCGGGGGACCAGATACGCAGTATTTT
CDR3 protein: CATSATSGGPDTQYF

J gene: TRBJ1-2
D gene: .
V gene: TRBV5-1
clone size: .
CDR3 DNA: TGCGCCAGCAGCCGGGAAGGTAACTATGGCTACACCTTC
CDR3 protein: CASSREGNYGYTF

J gene: TRBJ2-1
D gene: .
V gene: TRBV18
clone size: .
CDR3 DNA: TGTGCCAGCTCACCACAAAGTCAATCCAATGAGCAGTTCTTC
CDR3 protein: CASSPQSQSNEQFF

J gene: TRBJ1-1
D gene: .
V gene: TRBV27
clone size: .
CDR3 DNA: TGTGCCAGCAGTTTATCGAGTTGGAGGCTTGAAGCTTTCTTT
CDR3 protein: CASSLSSWRLEAFF

J gene: TRBJ2-7
D gene: .
V gene: TRBV3-1/TRBV3-2
clone size: .
CDR3 DNA: TGTGCCAGCAGCCTCGGTAGGGGGGTCCCCTCCTACGAGCAGTACTTC
CDR3 protein: CASSLGRGVPSYEQYF

J gene: TRBJ2-1
D gene: .
V gene: TRBV15
clone size: .
CDR3 DNA: TGTGCCACCAGCCCCCGTTGGGGGACGACCGGCGGTGAGCAGTTCTTC
CDR3 protein: CATSPRWGTTGGEQFF